Listed here are 30 T cell receptor beta chains from one sample, sequenced in a study of monozygotic twins with cystic fibrosis. The assay was immunoSEQ multiplex PCR, and TCRdb's table has in-frame clones only and misses some. The table has 11,000 to 15,000 clones, 95% to 99% seen once. Sequences were obtained from blood. These receptors were obtained from a girl aged 2-10 years with cystic fibrosis.

The chain uses TRBV7-2 and TRBJ2-2; 12 nucleotides match TRBD2. This CDR3 has 16 amino acids. V lost 8 bases to trimming and J lost 8 bases; unmatched junction nucleotides: 12. Germline V gene lookup returns CDR1 SGHTA and CDR2 FQGNSA. CDR3 region: CASQASGRAGFGELFF. The CDR3 nucleotides are TGTGCCAGCCAAGCTAGCGGGAGGGCCGGTTTTGGGGAGCTGTTTTTT.

The chain has TRBV5-1 and TRBJ2-3; D is ambiguous. The CDR3 runs 15 residues. The germline V gene has CDR1 SGHRS and CDR2 YFSETQ. Between the trimmed V and J ends, which lost 0 bases and 0 bases, there was a span of 8 bases. CDR3 region: CASSLAGGSTDTQYF. CDR3 in DNA: TGCGCCAGCAGCTTGGCGGGTGGGAGCACAGATACGCAGTATTTT.

V usage is TRBV7-9 and J usage is TRBJ2-1; no firm D call. The CDR3 runs to 12 residues. V was clipped by 4 bases and J by 12 bases, with 13 bases between them. Germline V gene lookup returns CDR1 SEHNR and CDR2 FQNEAQ (reference sequence). The chain's CDR3 is CASSSVGPAQFF. The CDR3 coding sequence is TGTGCCAGCAGCTCAGTAGGGCCTGCGCAGTTCTTC.

CDR3 in amino acids: CASSPQVFRGNEQFF. The CDR3 region has the DNA TGTGCCAGCAGCCCACAAGTGTTTCGGGGCAATGAGCAGTTCTTC. This sequence joins TRBV7-8 and TRBJ2-1, with D perhaps TRBD2 (5 bases). This CDR3 region has 15 residues. V was trimmed by 5 bases and J by 6 bases, leaving 17 bases between them. Germline assignment: CDR1 SGHVS and CDR2 FQNEAQ.

The genes are TRBV13 and TRBJ2-7, with 7 bases matching TRBD2. J lost 2 bases, V lost 4 bases, and 8 bases had no gene match. The CDR3 has 15 residues. Germline V lookup: CDR1 PRHDT, CDR2 FYEKMQ (reference sequence). The CDR3 region is CASSSYSGSTYEQYF. CDR3 bases: TGTGCCAGCAGCTCGTATAGCGGGTCAACCTACGAGCAGTACTTC.

The rearrangement joins TRBV7-2 to TRBJ2-5, with D hard to call. Trimming shortened V by 2 bases and J by 5 bases, and 9 bases separated the two germline ends. Per the germline V gene, CDR1 is SGHTA and CDR2 is FQGNSA. The CDR3 runs 13 residues. The CDR3 nucleotides are TGTGCCAGCAGCTTATCCTTAGGGGAGACCCAGTACTTC. This encodes CASSLSLGETQYF.

This clone was seen just once. The rearrangement joins TRBV11-2 to TRBJ2-1; D is unclear. Trimming took off 0 bases at V and 8 bases at J, with 11 bases between the two ends. This CDR3 comprises 14 residues. Looked up from germline, CDR1 is SGHAT and CDR2 is FQNNGV. The CDR3, as DNA: TGTGCCAGCAGCTTAGACGGTAATGGGGATGAGCAGTTCTTC. This codes for CASSLDGNGDEQFF.

This clone showed up just once. The gene calls are TRBV6-1 and TRBJ1-2; a weak D match, TRBD1 (6 bases). V lost 11 bases, J lost 2 bases, and 15 bases lay in between. In germline, CDR1 is MNHNS, CDR2 SASEGT. This CDR3 spans 13 amino acids. The CDR3 reads CAGQTGLNYGYTF. CDR3 nucleotide sequence: TGTGCCGGACAGACCGGACTGAACTATGGCTACACCTTC.

This chain joins TRBV28 and TRBJ1-5; D is possibly TRBD1 (6 bases). V was shortened by 6 bases and J by 6 bases, with 18 bases between the two germline ends. The CDR3 is 15 amino acids. Germline V CDR1 and CDR2: MDHEN, SYDVKM. DNA of the CDR3: TGTGCCAGCAGCCAGACAACAGGGAGTCTTCAGCCCCAGCATTTT. It encodes CASSQTTGSLQPQHF. Variable domain in full (rest from reference TRBV28 and TRBJ1-5): DVKVTQSSRYLVKRTGEKVFLECVQDMDHENMFWYRQDPGLGLRLIYFSYDVKMKEKGDIPEGYSVSREKKERFSLILESASTNQTSMYLCASSQTTGSLQPQHFGDGTRLSIL.

The chain has TRBV7-2 and TRBJ2-5; D remains unclear. Germline V lookup: CDR1 SGHTA, CDR2 FQGNSA. V was clipped by 6 bases and J by 2 bases, with 10 bases between them. The CDR3 sequence is 13 residues long. In DNA, the CDR3 is TGTGCCAGCAGAGGGCAGAATCAAGAGACCCAGTACTTC. Its translation: CASRGQNQETQYF.

The chain has TRBV6-1 and TRBJ2-7; D is possibly TRBD1 (5 bases). Germline V gene lookup returns CDR1 MNHNS and CDR2 SASEGT. The length of the CDR3 is 17 residues. V was trimmed by 2 bases and J by 2 bases, leaving 19 bases between them. In nucleotides, the CDR3 is TGTGCCAGCAGTGAAAAGCGCGCAGGGCGATCTCCCTACGAGCAGTACTTC. Protein product: CASSEKRAGRSPYEQYF.

The CDR3 sequence is CASSFLDPIRYGYTF. CDR3 DNA: TGTGCCAGCAGCTTCCTAGACCCAATTCGGTATGGCTACACCTTC. The chain carries TRBV7-2 and TRBJ1-2; D not resolved. The CDR3 has 15 amino acids. Germline V gene lookup returns CDR1 SGHTA and CDR2 FQGNSA. V gave up 3 bases and J gave up 5 bases, with 16 bases separating them. Filled out from reference TRBV7-2 and TRBJ1-2, the complete variable domain reads GAGVSQSPSNKVTEKGKDVELRCDPISGHTALYWYRQSLGQGLEFLIYFQGNSAPDKSGLPSDRFSAERTGGSVSTLTIQRTQQEDSAVYLCASSFLDPIRYGYTFGSGTRLTVV.

The V gene is TRBV5-8, the J gene TRBJ1-1, with 7 positions matching TRBD1. The J segment lost 3 bases and the V segment lost 6 bases, leaving 5 bases of the junction unmatched. The CDR3 has 13 amino acids. Germline CDR1 SGHTS, CDR2 YDEGEE. CDR3 loop: CASIRGQYTEAFF. Written as DNA, the CDR3 is TGTGCCAGCATCAGGGGACAGTACACTGAAGCTTTCTTT.

V is TRBV5-1 and J is TRBJ1-2, with TRBD1 as a possible D gene (6 bases). The CDR3 is made up of 13 amino acids. Deletions cut 3 bases from V and 4 bases from J, with 10 bases between. The germline V gene encodes CDR1 SGHRS and CDR2 YFSETQ. Here the CDR3 reads CASSSQGLYGYTF. The CDR3 region has the DNA TGCGCCAGCAGCTCTCAGGGGCTCTATGGCTACACCTTC.

CDR3 sequence (DNA): TGTGCCAGTAAAACCGCTTCCGGGACAAAAGAGACCCAGTACTTC. This translates into CASKTASGTKETQYF. This rearrangement joins TRBV19 to TRBJ2-5, with D tentatively TRBD1 (6 bases). This CDR3 has 15 amino acids. From germline, CDR1 is LNHDA and CDR2 SQIVND (reference sequence). V was trimmed by 7 bases and J by 3 bases, leaving 18 bases between them.

CDR3 loop: CASRSPILTEAFF. The DNA of the CDR3 is TGTGCCAGCAGGAGCCCAATACTCACTGAAGCTTTCTTT. The chain joins TRBV5-6 to TRBJ1-1; D is unclear. CDR1 SGHDT and CDR2 YYEEEE come from the germline V gene. Trimming took off 5 bases at V and 4 bases at J, with 12 bases between the two ends. The CDR3 extends over 13 amino acids.

The chain combines TRBV5-1 with TRBJ1-1; 12 bases fit TRBD1. Germline assignment: CDR1 SGHRS and CDR2 YFSETQ. The V gene end was trimmed by 0 bases and the J gene end by 3 bases; junction bases not matched to a gene: 6. The CDR3 spans 17 residues. The CDR3 DNA reads TGCGCCAGCAGCTTGGGCGGGACAGGGGGCTCCCACACTGAAGCTTTCTTT. Residues: CASSLGGTGGSHTEAFF.

The chain has TRBV5-4 and TRBJ1-2, with D uncertain. Trimming pared 4 bases from V and 1 base from J, leaving 17 bases between. Per germline, CDR1 SGHNT and CDR2 YYREEE (reference sequence). This CDR3 contains 16 residues. The CDR3: CASSPSMSDFNYGYTF. CDR3 sequence (DNA): TGTGCCAGCAGCCCATCTATGTCAGACTTTAACTATGGCTACACCTTC.

This chain's CDR3 is CASFSGAGNEQFF. The DNA for the CDR3 is TGTGCCAGCTTCTCAGGAGCCGGGAATGAGCAGTTCTTC. The J gene is TRBJ2-1, the V gene TRBV5-4; D unclear. Germline V gene lookup returns CDR1 SGHNT and CDR2 YYREEE (reference sequence). The CDR3 has 13 residues. V was clipped by 7 bases and J by 7 bases, with 15 bases between them.

The chain employs TRBV4-2 and TRBJ1-5; D gene ambiguous. The CDR3 consists of 14 residues. V shed 0 bases and J shed 9 bases, with 12 bases lying between them. The germline V gene encodes CDR1 LGHNA and CDR2 YNFKEQ. Written as DNA, the CDR3 is TGTGCCAGCAGCCAAGATAGAGGCTTCCGGCCCCAGCATTTT. This translates into CASSQDRGFRPQHF.

The V and J genes are TRBV11-2 and TRBJ1-1; D perhaps matches TRBD1 (5 bases). With 2 bases removed from V and 5 bases from J, the gap between germline ends came to 12 bases. The germline V gene has CDR1 SGHAT and CDR2 FQNNGV. The CDR3 has 14 residues. This chain's CDR3 is CASSLTGRRTEAFF. The CDR3 DNA reads as TGTGCCAGCAGCTTAACAGGCCGGCGGACTGAAGCTTTCTTT.

V is TRBV5-8 and J is TRBJ2-7; maybe TRBD1 (6 bases). Germline assignment: CDR1 SGHTS and CDR2 YDEGEE. Trimming removed 2 bases at V and 6 bases at J, with 12 bases between. This CDR3 has 13 amino acids. CDR3 nucleotides: TGTGCCAGCAGCTTTCGTGGGACATCCGAGCAGTACTTC. Its translation: CASSFRGTSEQYF.

V usage is TRBV29-1 and J usage is TRBJ1-5, with D maybe TRBD1 (5 bases). CDR1 and CDR2 from the germline V gene are SQVTM and ANQGSEA. Trimming stripped 4 bases from V and 1 base from J, with 5 bases between. This CDR3 region has 12 residues. CDR3: CSVGGSNQPQHF. DNA for the CDR3: TGCAGCGTTGGGGGGAGCAATCAGCCCCAGCATTTT.

This clone was seen once. The CDR3 here is CASRGSKMNTEAFF. CDR3 sequence (DNA): TGTGCCAGCAGAGGATCTAAAATGAACACTGAAGCTTTCTTT. This rearrangement joins TRBV11-2 to TRBJ1-1; D is unclear. Trimming removed 6 bases at V and 0 bases at J, with 11 bases between. The CDR3 covers 14 residues. From germline, CDR1 is SGHAT and CDR2 FQNNGV.

This rearrangement joins TRBV19 to TRBJ1-5, with D perhaps matching TRBD1 (5 bases). CDR1 and CDR2 (germline): LNHDA, SQIVND (reference sequence). V was clipped by 11 bases and J by 4 bases, with 18 bases between them. The length of the CDR3 is 14 residues. CDR3 sequence reads: CASARQGTNQPQHF. CDR3 DNA sequence: TGTGCCTCAGCCCGCCAGGGCACGAATCAGCCCCAGCATTTT.

This rearrangement joins TRBV10-1 to TRBJ2-7; 10 bases agree with TRBD1. The CDR3 is made up of 15 amino acids. Germline V lookup: CDR1 WNHNN, CDR2 SYGVQD (reference sequence). After removal of 3 bases from V and 3 bases from J, the junction contained 5 bases not matched to a gene. CDR3 DNA: TGCGCCAGCAGTGACTGGACAGGGGGACACTACGAGCAGTACTTC. Translating gives CASSDWTGGHYEQYF.

The rearrangement uses TRBV7-7 and TRBJ2-1; 14 bases match TRBD2. Trimming at V came to 5 bases and at J to 8 bases, leaving 11 bases not matched to a gene. Looked up from germline, CDR1 is SSHAT and CDR2 is FNYEAQ (reference sequence). The CDR3 runs 17 residues. CDR3 residues: CASSPTQGLAGEHEQFF. CDR3 nucleotide sequence: TGTGCCAGCAGCCCAACACAGGGACTAGCGGGAGAGCATGAGCAGTTCTTC.

The chain employs TRBV30 and TRBJ1-2; D possibly corresponds to TRBD1 (5 bases). The V end was cut by 2 bases, the J end by 7 bases, with 17 bases between. The CDR3 is made up of 14 amino acids. Germline V gene data show CDR1 as GTSNPN and CDR2 as SVGIG (reference sequence). The CDR3 DNA reads TGTGCCTGGAGTCCGGACACGGGGGTCAGTGGCTACACCTTC. It specifies CAWSPDTGVSGYTF.

This rearrangement joins TRBV10-2 to TRBJ1-1; D is ambiguous. Trimming removed 8 bases at V and 6 bases at J, with 13 bases between. CDR1 is WSHSY and CDR2 is SAAADI in the germline V gene. This CDR3 comprises 12 residues. The CDR3 region has the DNA TGCGCCAGCCGGTCCGGCGGCGCTGAAGCTTTCTTT. This codes for CASRSGGAEAFF.

The genes are TRBV4-1 and TRBJ1-5; D perhaps matches TRBD1 (6 bases). V lost 4 bases, J lost 3 bases, and 10 bases lay in between. In germline, CDR1 is MGHRA, CDR2 YSYEKL. This CDR3 is built from 14 residues. CDR3 coding DNA: TGCGCCAGCAGCCTCGGACAGCTCAATCAGCCCCAGCATTTT. This codes for CASSLGQLNQPQHF.